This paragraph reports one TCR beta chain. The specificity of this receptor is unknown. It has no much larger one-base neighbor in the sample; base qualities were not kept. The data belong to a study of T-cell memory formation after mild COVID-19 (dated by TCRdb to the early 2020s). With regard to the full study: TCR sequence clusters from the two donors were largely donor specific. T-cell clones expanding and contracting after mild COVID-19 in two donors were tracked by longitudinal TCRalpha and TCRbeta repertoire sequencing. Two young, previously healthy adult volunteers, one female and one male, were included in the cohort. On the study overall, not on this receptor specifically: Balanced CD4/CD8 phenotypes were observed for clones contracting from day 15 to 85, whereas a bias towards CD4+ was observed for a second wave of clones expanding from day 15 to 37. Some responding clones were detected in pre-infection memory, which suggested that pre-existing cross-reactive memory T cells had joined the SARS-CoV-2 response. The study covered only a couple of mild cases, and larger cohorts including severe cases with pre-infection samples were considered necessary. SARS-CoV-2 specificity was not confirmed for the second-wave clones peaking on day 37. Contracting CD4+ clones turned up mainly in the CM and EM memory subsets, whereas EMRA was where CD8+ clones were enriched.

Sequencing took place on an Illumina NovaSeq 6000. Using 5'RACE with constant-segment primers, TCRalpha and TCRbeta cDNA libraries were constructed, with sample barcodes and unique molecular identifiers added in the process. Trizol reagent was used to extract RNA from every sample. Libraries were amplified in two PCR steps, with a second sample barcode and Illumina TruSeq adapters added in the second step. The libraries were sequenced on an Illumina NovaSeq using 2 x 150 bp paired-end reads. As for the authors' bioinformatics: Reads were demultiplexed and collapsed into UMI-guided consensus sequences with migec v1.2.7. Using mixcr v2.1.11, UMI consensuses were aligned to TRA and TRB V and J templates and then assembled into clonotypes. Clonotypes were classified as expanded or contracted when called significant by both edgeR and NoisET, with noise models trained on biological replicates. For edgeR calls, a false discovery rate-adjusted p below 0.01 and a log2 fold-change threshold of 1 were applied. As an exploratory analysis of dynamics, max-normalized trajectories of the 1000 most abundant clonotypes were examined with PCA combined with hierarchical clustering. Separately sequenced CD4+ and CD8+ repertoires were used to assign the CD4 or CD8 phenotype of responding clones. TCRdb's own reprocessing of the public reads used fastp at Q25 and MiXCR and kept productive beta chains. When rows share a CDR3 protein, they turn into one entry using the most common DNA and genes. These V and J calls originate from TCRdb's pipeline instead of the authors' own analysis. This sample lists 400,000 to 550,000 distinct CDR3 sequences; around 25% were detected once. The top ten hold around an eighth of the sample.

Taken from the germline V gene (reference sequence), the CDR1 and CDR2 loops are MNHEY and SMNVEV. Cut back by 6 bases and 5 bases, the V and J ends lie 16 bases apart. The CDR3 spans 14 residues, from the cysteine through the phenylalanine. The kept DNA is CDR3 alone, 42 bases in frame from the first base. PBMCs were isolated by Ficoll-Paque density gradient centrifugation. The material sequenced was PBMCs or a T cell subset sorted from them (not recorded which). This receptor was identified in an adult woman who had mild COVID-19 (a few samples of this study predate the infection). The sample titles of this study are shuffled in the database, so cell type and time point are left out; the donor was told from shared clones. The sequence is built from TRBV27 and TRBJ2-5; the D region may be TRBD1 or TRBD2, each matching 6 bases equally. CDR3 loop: CASSHLGGWETQYF. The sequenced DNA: TGTGCCAGCAGCCACCTGGGGGGCTGGGAGACCCAGTACTTC.